The 21 T cell receptor beta chains in this list originate from one sample, sequenced in a study of cytomegalovirus exposure and HLA in healthy donors. Clones were sequenced by immunoSEQ multiplex PCR, and TCRdb holds only the in-frame ones, with some missing. The repertoire consists of fewer than 250,000 clones, with approximately 87% occurring once and the leading ten covering less than 3%. Sequenced: PBMCs. These receptors were taken from a man aged 18 to 30 in good health and CMV-seronegative.

The chain is built from TRBV28 and TRBJ1-2; TRBD1 might be the D (6 bases). Trimming stripped 2 bases from V and 2 bases from J, with 9 bases between. This CDR3 is 14 amino acids long. The germline CDR1 and CDR2 sequences are MDHEN and SYDVKM. The CDR3, as DNA: TGTGCCAGCAGTTTACCTCAGGGGAACTATGGCTACACCTTC. Translating gives CASSLPQGNYGYTF.

The chain recombines TRBV2 with TRBJ2-7; D gene ambiguous. This CDR3 is 13 amino acids long. From germline, CDR1 is SNHLY and CDR2 FYNNEI. V was cut by 4 bases and J by 0 bases, with 7 bases left in between. In nucleotides, the CDR3 is TGTGCCAGCAGTGTTCTGAGCTCCTACGAGCAGTACTTC. It encodes CASSVLSSYEQYF.

The chain recombines TRBV29-1 with TRBJ1-3; no clear D gene. In germline, CDR1 is SQVTM, CDR2 ANQGSEA. The CDR3 spans 14 residues. Trimming left V 1 base short and J 1 base short, with 8 bases between. The CDR3 sequence: CSVEVLTSGNTIYF. In DNA form, the CDR3 reads TGCAGCGTTGAAGTCCTTACTTCTGGAAACACCATATATTTT.

V is TRBV7-6 and J is TRBJ2-2; D is possibly TRBD2 (6 bases). The CDR3 has 12 amino acids. Germline values: CDR1 SGHVS, CDR2 FNYEAQ. The CDR3 protein is CAGGGDTGELFF. CDR3 nucleotides: TGTGCGGGAGGCGGTGACACCGGGGAGCTGTTTTTT.

This rearrangement joins TRBV2 to TRBJ1-2; no clear D gene. V lost 3 bases to trimming and J lost 3 bases, with 5 bases between them. CDR3 length: 12 amino acids. Germline V gene sequence: CDR1 SNHLY, CDR2 FYNNEI. In DNA, the CDR3 is TGTGCCAGCAGTGAGAGGTACTATGGCTACACCTTC. It codes for CASSERYYGYTF. The full variable domain, rest sourced from reference TRBV2 and TRBJ1-2, is EPEVTQTPSHQVTQMGQEVILRCVPISNHLYFYWYRQILGQKVEFLVSFYNNEISEKSEIFDDQFSVERPDGSNFTLKIRSTKLEDSAMYFCASSERYYGYTFGSGTRLTVV.

The V and J genes are TRBV5-1 and TRBJ1-1; 7 nucleotides align to TRBD1. Germline loops: CDR1 SGHRS, CDR2 YFSETQ. The CDR3 contains 15 residues. The ends lost 6 bases at V and 2 bases at J; junction bases unmatched: 10. The CDR3 reads CASTNPGTDNTEAFF. In nucleotides, the CDR3 is TGCGCCAGCACAAATCCCGGGACAGACAACACTGAAGCTTTCTTT.

CDR3 in DNA: TGTGCCACCGATCCAGGACTAGGAGGAGCGGGAGAGCAGTACTTC. Protein sequence: CATDPGLGGAGEQYF. This rearrangement joins TRBV5-4 to TRBJ2-7, with TRBD2 matching over 7 bases. Germline V gene data show CDR1 as SGHNT and CDR2 as YYREEE (reference sequence). The V and J ends lost 9 bases and 7 bases, in that order; junction bases with no gene match: 19. The CDR3 contains 15 residues.

The V gene is TRBV5-1, the J gene TRBJ1-2; 8 bases agree with TRBD1. J lost 8 bases, V lost 4 bases, and 10 bases had no gene match. Germline V gene lookup returns CDR1 SGHRS and CDR2 YFSETQ. This CDR3 region has 14 residues. The CDR3, as DNA: TGCGCCAGCAGCCCCCAGGGACAGGAGTCCGGCTACACCTTC. Encoded protein: CASSPQGQESGYTF.

This chain links TRBV30 with TRBJ2-1; TRBD2 is a possible D gene (6 bases). The length of the CDR3 is 12 residues. Germline CDR1 is GTSNPN and CDR2 is SVGIG (reference sequence). Trimming removed 2 bases from V and 16 bases from J, with 18 bases in between. CDR3 sequence: CAWSNGPVGGFF. The CDR3 DNA sequence: TGTGCCTGGAGTAACGGGCCCGTGGGGGGATTCTTC. Supplemented by reference TRBV30 and TRBJ2-1, the full variable domain reads SQTIHQWPATLVQPVGSPLSLECTVEGTSNPNLYWYRQAAGRGLQLLFYSVGIGQISSEVPQNLSASRPQDRQFILSSKKLLLSDSGFYLCAWSNGPVGGFFGPGTRLTVL.

The chain recombines TRBV28 with TRBJ1-1; 8 bases line up with TRBD1. Germline loops: CDR1 MDHEN, CDR2 SYDVKM. The CDR3 sequence is 15 residues long. V shed 4 bases, J shed 0 bases, and the junction held 4 bases outside the gene matches. CDR3 sequence reads: CASSSDREMNTEAFF. The CDR3 nucleotides read TGTGCCAGCAGTTCGGACAGGGAGATGAACACTGAAGCTTTCTTT.

The rearrangement uses TRBV5-1 and TRBJ2-1; 7 bases fit TRBD1. The CDR3 contains 14 residues. V was clipped by 4 bases and J by 8 bases; unmatched bases: 9. CDR1 and CDR2 from the germline V gene are SGHRS and YFSETQ. In DNA form, the CDR3 reads TGCGCCAGCAGCCTCACAGGGGTAGGCTATGAGCAGTTCTTC. Amino acids: CASSLTGVGYEQFF.

In DNA, the CDR3 is TGCGCCAGCAGCCAAGATCGTTGGGACAGCTCTAACTATGGCTACACCTTC. It translates to CASSQDRWDSSNYGYTF. This chain uses TRBV4-3 with TRBJ1-2, with 7 bases that match TRBD1. Germline assignment: CDR1 LGHNA and CDR2 YSLEER. The J segment lost 0 bases and the V segment lost 0 bases, leaving 7 bases of the junction unmatched. The CDR3 runs to 17 residues.

The V and J genes are TRBV9 and TRBJ2-1; D not certain. The CDR3 has 15 residues. V was pared by 1 base and J by 1 base, with 9 bases between. Germline CDR1 reads SGDLS; CDR2 reads YYNGEE. CDR3 nucleotides: TGTGCCAGCAGCGTATTTACAGTATCCTACAATGAGCAGTTCTTC. It encodes CASSVFTVSYNEQFF.

This chain links TRBV2 with TRBJ1-6; maybe TRBD1 (5 bases). Trimming stripped 4 bases from V and 9 bases from J, with 13 bases between. From germline, CDR1 is SNHLY and CDR2 FYNNEI. The CDR3 runs 14 residues. The CDR3 here is CASSGGRVGSPLHF. CDR3 sequence (DNA): TGTGCCAGCAGTGGGGGGAGGGTAGGTTCACCCCTCCACTTT. The full variable domain, in which reference TRBV2 and TRBJ1-6 provide the parts outside the CDR3, is EPEVTQTPSHQVTQMGQEVILRCVPISNHLYFYWYRQILGQKVEFLVSFYNNEISEKSEIFDDQFSVERPDGSNFTLKIRSTKLEDSAMYFCASSGGRVGSPLHFGNGTRLTVT.

J is TRBJ2-5 and V is TRBV29-1; no reliable D call. Per the germline V gene, CDR1 is SQVTM and CDR2 is ANQGSEA. Trimming shortened V by 2 bases and J by 7 bases, and 11 bases separated the two germline ends. The CDR3 has 12 amino acids. The CDR3 nucleotides are TGCAGCGTTGAACCCCAAGAGAGGACCCAGTACTTC. Translating gives CSVEPQERTQYF.

This rearrangement joins TRBV9 to TRBJ2-7; tentatively, D is TRBD1 (6 bases). The CDR3 runs 13 residues. V gave up 3 bases and J gave up 2 bases, with 9 bases separating them. The germline V gene encodes CDR1 SGDLS and CDR2 YYNGEE. The CDR3 nucleotides read TGTGCCAGCAGCGCAGGACAGACCTACGAGCAGTACTTC. Protein product: CASSAGQTYEQYF.

This chain joins TRBV9 and TRBJ2-2; D uncertain. Germline assignment: CDR1 SGDLS and CDR2 YYNGEE. The V end lost 2 bases, the J end lost 3 bases, and 5 bases lay between the germline ends. This CDR3 has 13 residues. The CDR3, as DNA: TGTGCCAGCAGCGTTCGGGACACCGGGGAGCTGTTTTTT. It encodes CASSVRDTGELFF.

The chain has TRBV5-4 and TRBJ2-7, with 8 bases that match TRBD2. Trimming at V came to 4 bases and at J to 2 bases, leaving 5 bases not matched to a gene. Germline V gives CDR1 SGHNT, CDR2 YYREEE (reference sequence). The CDR3 runs to 14 residues. CDR3 DNA: TGTGCCAGCAGCCGCGATAGCGGGACCTACGAGCAGTACTTC. Protein: CASSRDSGTYEQYF.

V usage is TRBV4-3 and J usage is TRBJ1-2, with D perhaps TRBD1 (5 bases). The CDR3 consists of 13 residues. Germline CDR1 LGHNA, CDR2 YSLEER. V lost 1 base and J 8 bases, leaving 11 bases between the germline ends. The CDR3 loop is CASSQARGGGYTF. The CDR3 region has the DNA TGCGCCAGCAGCCAAGCTCGGGGGGGAGGCTACACCTTC.

This chain joins TRBV29-1 and TRBJ1-2, with 9 bases that match TRBD1. J gave up 3 bases and V 5 bases, and 7 bases lay outside the gene matches. The CDR3 loop spans 14 amino acids. The germline V gene encodes CDR1 SQVTM and CDR2 ANQGSEA. The CDR3 nucleotides read TGCAGCGTTAAAGGTTGGGACAGGGACTATGGCTACACCTTC. As protein: CSVKGWDRDYGYTF. Drawing the rest from reference TRBV29-1 and TRBJ1-2, the complete variable domain is SAVISQKPSRDICQRGTSLTIQCQVDSQVTMMFWYRQQPGQSLTLIATANQGSEATYESGFVIDKFPISRPNLTFSTLTVSNMSPEDSSIYLCSVKGWDRDYGYTFGSGTRLTVV.

DNA for the CDR3: TGCGCCAGCAGCCAAGTAAGGGCAGGGGGCATTTCACCCCTCCACTTT. Its translation: CASSQVRAGGISPLHF. This chain connects TRBV4-3 to TRBJ1-6, with 8 bases lining up with TRBD1. Germline CDR1 reads LGHNA; CDR2 reads YSLEER. The CDR3 covers 16 residues. Trimming at V came to 1 base and at J to 9 bases, leaving 8 bases not matched to a gene.